A selection of T cell receptor beta chains follows, all from one sample in a study of Graves' ophthalmopathy and Graves' hyperthyroidism. MiXCR was run by TCRdb on the multiplex PCR reads, yielding one entry per CDR3 protein. Of about 620,000 distinct CDR3 sequences listed, 22% were seen once; the top ten hold more than 5.5%. The sequencing sample was made of peripheral blood. These TCRs come from a woman aged 18-30 years with stable Graves' hyperthyroidism. Some clones in this sample may be carry-over from other donors' samples. The CDR3 runs from the conserved cysteine through the conserved F or W. A D gene is named only where the DNA matches it firmly. Part of the rows lack a size; the others show once, few, many or a class for expanded clones.

V	D	size	J	CDR3	DNA
TRBV6-5	TRBD1	many	TRBJ1-1	CASSYRQGTNTEAFF	TGTGCCAGCAGTTATCGACAGGGGACCAACACTGAAGCTTTCTTT
TRBV18	TRBD2	few	TRBJ2-7	CASSPVRGGSYEQYF	TGTGCCAGCTCACCCGTGCGGGGGGGCAGCTACGAGCAGTACTTC
TRBV6-1	TRBD1	many	TRBJ1-5	CASRLYRGSNQPQHF	TGTGCCAGCAGACTCTACAGGGGTTCCAATCAGCCCCAGCATTTT
TRBV6-1	TRBD1	.	TRBJ2-5	CASSEQTGGSGTQYF	TGTGCCAGCAGTGAACAGACAGGGGGATCAGGGACCCAGTACTTC
TRBV13	.	.	TRBJ2-7	CASSPRRGEFYEQYF	TGTGCCAGCAGCCCCAGGAGAGGGGAGTTCTACGAGCAGTACTTC
TRBV5-1	TRBD1	many	TRBJ2-7	CASSSLDRGYEQYF	TGCGCCAGCAGCTCCCTGGACAGGGGGTACGAGCAGTACTTC
TRBV9	.	many	TRBJ2-5	CASSVGSIETQYF	TGTGCCAGCAGCGTAGGCTCCATAGAGACCCAGTACTTC
TRBV28	.	few	TRBJ1-5	CASSLRPPGPQPQHF	TGTGCCAGCAGTTTGCGACCCCCGGGACCTCAGCCCCAGCATTTT
TRBV15	.	.	TRBJ1-6	CATSRVHNYNSPLHF	TGTGCCACCAGCAGGGTACACAACTATAATTCACCCCTCCACTTT
TRBV19	.	many	TRBJ2-4	CASSRDRARPNIQYF	TGTGCCAGTAGTCGGGACCGAGCTAGGCCAAACATTCAGTACTTC
TRBV27	TRBD2	many	TRBJ2-2	CASSLLTSGTLTGELFF	TGTGCCAGCAGTTTACTGACTAGCGGGACTTTGACCGGGGAGCTGTTTTTT
TRBV6-5	.	many	TRBJ2-2	CASSYSTAGELFF	TGTGCCAGCAGTTACTCGACCGCCGGGGAGCTGTTTTTT
TRBV19	.	.	TRBJ2-7	CASSMGRGNYEQYF	TGTGCCAGTAGTATGGGCAGGGGAAATTACGAGCAGTACTTC
TRBV28	.	.	TRBJ1-2	CASTGPIYGYTF	TGTGCCAGCACAGGGCCGATCTATGGCTACACCTTC
TRBV6-1	TRBD1	few	TRBJ2-1	CASSPPGQGYNEQFF	TGTGCCAGCAGTCCACCGGGACAGGGGTACAATGAGCAGTTCTTC
TRBV5-6	.	.	TRBJ2-4	CASSLDRRAKNIKYF	TGTGCCAGCAGCTTGGACAGGAGGGCCAAAAACATTAAGTACTTC
TRBV6-1	TRBD1	many	TRBJ1-1	CASSTLRQGEDTEAFF	TGTGCCAGCAGTACCCTAAGACAGGGGGAGGACACTGAAGCTTTCTTT
TRBV5-1	.	many	TRBJ2-7	CASSTQASSYEQYF	TGCGCCAGCAGCACCCAGGCGTCCTCCTACGAGCAGTACTTC
TRBV6-2/TRBV6-3	TRBD1	many	TRBJ1-1	CASRGQLNTEAFF	TGTGCCAGCAGGGGACAGCTGAACACTGAAGCTTTCTTT
TRBV3-1	.	.	TRBJ2-2	CASSQDAGLNTGELFF	TGTGCCAGCAGCCAAGACGCGGGACTTAACACCGGGGAGCTGTTTTTT